The source of this T cell receptor beta chain is a study of blood T cell repertoires in COVID-19. Study-level background: Specimens from acute and convalescent COVID-19 originated in the United States, Italy and Spain. Nucleic acid was either cDNA or gDNA, and it came from T cells, B-cell-depleted T cells, or PBMCs.

This clone has a single count. This CDR3 spans 16 amino acids. The germline V gene encodes CDR1 LGHNA and CDR2 YSLEER. The J segment lost 4 bases and the V segment lost 1 base, leaving 8 bases of the junction unmatched. In the source study's methods: Counts of nucleated cells, estimated from reference gene primer amplification, were obtained. Method: immunoSEQ multiplex PCR; TCRdb's copy keeps in-frame clones and lacks some. V and J calls plus clone size are reproduced from that table; the DNA served to infer D and trimming. The table includes approximately 160,000 clones, around 83% detected once. Sequencing was done on a sample of peripheral blood. The genes are TRBV4-3 and TRBJ2-7, with 9 bases that match TRBD2. The receptor was derived from a woman between 45 and 65 years old in a cohort sampled during active or convalescent COVID-19. The CDR3 nucleotides are TGCGCCAGCAGCCAAGCACCTCTAGCGGGGCTATACGAGCAGTACTTC. Its translation: CASSQAPLAGLYEQYF.